A single sample is the source of the 13 T cell receptor beta chains below, sequenced in a study of control samples from healthy donors and cancer patients. Using immunoSEQ multiplex PCR, the repertoire was profiled, and TCRdb retains in-frame clones only, with some absent. The sample includes 90,000 to 100,000 clones, roughly nine tenths of them seen just once. Sequencing used blood. These receptor sequences come from a woman in her 70s in good health.

The chain employs TRBV12-3 or TRBV12-4 and TRBJ1-5, with no clear D. The germline V and J ends were trimmed by 1 base and 6 bases, with 4 bases remaining between them. The CDR3 runs to 12 residues. The chain's CDR3 is CASSLGTQPQHF. CDR3 sequence (DNA): TGTGCCAGCAGTTTAGGAACTCAGCCCCAGCATTTT.

The table lists this clone with a count of one. DNA for the CDR3: TGTGCCAGCAGCCCAACGACAGGGGGTGATGAAAAACTGTTTTTT. This translates into CASSPTTGGDEKLFF. This chain connects TRBV3-1 (or the pseudogene TRBV3-2) to TRBJ1-4, with 9 bases fitting TRBD1. The CDR3 extends over 15 amino acids. CDR1 and CDR2 (germline): LGHDT, YNNKEL (reference sequence). V trimming: 4 bases; J trimming: 6 bases; junction bases outside the gene matches: 6.

CDR3 sequence: CASSGQQNQPQHF. In nucleotides, the CDR3 is TGCGCCAGCAGTGGACAGCAAAATCAGCCCCAGCATTTT. This rearrangement joins TRBV10-2 to TRBJ1-5; maybe TRBD1 (5 bases). With 4 bases removed from V and 4 bases from J, the gap between germline ends came to 8 bases. Germline V gene data show CDR1 as WSHSY and CDR2 as SAAADI. The CDR3 loop spans 13 amino acids.

J is TRBJ2-1 and V is TRBV29-1; D perhaps matches TRBD2 (6 bases). V was cut by 6 bases and J by 0 bases, with 15 bases left in between. CDR3 size: 15 residues. The germline V gene encodes CDR1 SQVTM and CDR2 ANQGSEA. The CDR3, as DNA: TGCAGCGTCGAAACCGGGACTTCCTCCTACAATGAGCAGTTCTTC. Its translation is CSVETGTSSYNEQFF.

The V and J genes are TRBV21-1 and TRBJ1-4; TRBD1, the D gene given by the table, was not confirmed from the DNA. TRBV21-1 is labeled a pseudogene. The CDR3 consists of 9 residues. CDR3 in DNA: TGTGCCAGCTTTGACACGTTGATTTTT. Translated: CASFDTLIF.

The chain recombines TRBV30 with TRBJ1-3; D remains ambiguous. Germline V lookup: CDR1 GTSNPN, CDR2 SVGIG (reference sequence). V dropped 7 bases and J dropped 3 bases, with 10 bases sitting between them. The CDR3 contains 12 residues. The CDR3 nucleotides read TGTGCCTCCAACGGGGTTGGAAACACCATATATTTT. The encoded protein is CASNGVGNTIYF.

The V gene is TRBV19, the J gene TRBJ2-7; 10 bases align to TRBD2. Looked up from germline, CDR1 is LNHDA and CDR2 is SQIVND (reference sequence). The CDR3 has 14 residues. V gave up 6 bases and J gave up 7 bases; unmatched junction bases: 9. CDR3 in amino acids: CASRKSHSGGEQYF. CDR3 in DNA: TGTGCCAGTAGGAAATCGCATAGCGGGGGGGAGCAGTACTTC.

The CDR3 sequence is CASSFYGGAGGNEQFF. The CDR3 DNA reads as TGTGCCAGCAGCTTCTATGGGGGGGCCGGTGGCAATGAGCAGTTCTTC. The chain carries TRBV7-3 and TRBJ2-1, with D maybe TRBD2 (7 bases). V was clipped by 3 bases and J by 6 bases, with 18 bases between them. The CDR3 contains 16 residues. Germline loops: CDR1 SGHTA, CDR2 FQGTGA.

The chain joins TRBV2 to TRBJ1-6, with unresolved D. Trimming removed 6 bases from V and 7 bases from J, with 10 bases in between. The CDR3 spans 13 residues. CDR1 and CDR2 (germline): SNHLY, FYNNEI. The CDR3 DNA reads TGTGCCAGCAGAGGGCAGGAGAATTCACCCCTCCACTTT. It is translated as CASRGQENSPLHF.

The V and J genes are TRBV30 and TRBJ1-5; unclear D gene. This CDR3 has 14 amino acids. Germline V gene lookup returns CDR1 GTSNPN and CDR2 SVGIG (reference sequence). Trimming took 1 base from V and 0 from J, leaving 7 bases between them. The CDR3 sequence is CAWSAVDSNQPQHF. The CDR3 nucleotides read TGTGCCTGGAGTGCAGTAGATAGCAATCAGCCCCAGCATTTT.

The V call is TRBV5-4, the J call TRBJ2-7; D is unresolved. V was trimmed by 0 bases and J by 0 bases, leaving 7 bases between them. CDR1 and CDR2 from the germline V gene are SGHNT and YYREEE (reference sequence). The CDR3 is 14 amino acids. CDR3 bases: TGTGCCAGCAGCTTGGAATCAAGCTCCTACGAGCAGTACTTC. It translates to CASSLESSSYEQYF.

V gene TRBV6-5 combines with J gene TRBJ1-5, with D hard to call. This CDR3 region has 13 residues. The V and J ends lost 8 bases and 1 base respectively, with 9 bases between them. CDR1 MNHEY and CDR2 SVGAGI come from the germline V gene. CDR3 bases: TGTGCCAGCTTGGCGAGAAGCAATCAGCCCCAGCATTTT. Translated, it gives CASLARSNQPQHF.

The chain is built from TRBV5-6 and TRBJ1-1, with TRBD1 identical over 8 bases. Per germline, CDR1 SGHDT and CDR2 YYEEEE. The CDR3 length is 13 residues. Germline trimming cut 7 bases from V and 2 bases from J; bases unmatched to any gene: 4. CDR3 sequence reads: CASEGQVNTEAFF. The CDR3 DNA is TGTGCCAGCGAGGGACAGGTTAACACTGAAGCTTTCTTT.